Sequencing of this T cell receptor beta chain was carried out in a study of T-cell memory formation after mild COVID-19. This clonotype was counted a few times. Via MiXCR, TCRdb re-called the 5' RACE reads, giving one row per CDR3 protein. Found here are under 400,000 distinct CDR3 sequences, over 20% of them singletons; the top ten hold approximately 12%. This CDR3 is built from 14 residues. Germline CDR1 reads MNHEY; CDR2 reads SVGAGI. Trimming removed 0 bases at V and 1 base at J, with 3 bases between. This chain links TRBV6-5 with TRBJ2-2; D not certain. The receptor was isolated from an adult woman who had mild COVID-19 (a few samples of this study predate the infection). Cell type and time point are not known. Sequenced sample: PBMCs or a T cell subset sorted from them (not recorded which). Here the CDR3 DNA reads TGTGCCAGCAGTTACTCCGGGAACACCGGGGAGCTGTTTTTT. Its translation is CASSYSGNTGELFF.